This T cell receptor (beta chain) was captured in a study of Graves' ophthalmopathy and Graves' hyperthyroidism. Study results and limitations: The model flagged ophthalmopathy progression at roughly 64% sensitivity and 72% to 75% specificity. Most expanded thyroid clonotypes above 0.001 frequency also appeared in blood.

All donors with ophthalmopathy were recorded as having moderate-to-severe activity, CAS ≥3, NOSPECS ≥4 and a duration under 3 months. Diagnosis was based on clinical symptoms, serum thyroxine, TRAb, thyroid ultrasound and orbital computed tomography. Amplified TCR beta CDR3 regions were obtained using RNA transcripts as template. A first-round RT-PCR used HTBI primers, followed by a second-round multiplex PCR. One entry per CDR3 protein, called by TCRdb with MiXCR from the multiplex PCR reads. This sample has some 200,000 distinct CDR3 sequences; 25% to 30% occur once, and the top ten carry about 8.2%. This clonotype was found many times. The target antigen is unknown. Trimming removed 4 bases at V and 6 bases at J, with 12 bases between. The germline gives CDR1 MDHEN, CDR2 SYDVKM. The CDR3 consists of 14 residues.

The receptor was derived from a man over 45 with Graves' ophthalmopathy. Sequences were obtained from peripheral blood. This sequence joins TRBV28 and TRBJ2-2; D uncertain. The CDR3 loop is CASSSGTSPGELFF. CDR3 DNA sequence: TGTGCCAGCAGTTCCGGCACATCCCCCGGGGAGCTGTTTTTT. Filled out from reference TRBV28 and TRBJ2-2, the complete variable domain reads DVKVTQSSRYLVKRTGEKVFLECVQDMDHENMFWYRQDPGLGLRLIYFSYDVKMKEKGDIPEGYSVSREKKERFSLILESASTNQTSMYLCASSSGTSPGELFFGEGSRLTVL.